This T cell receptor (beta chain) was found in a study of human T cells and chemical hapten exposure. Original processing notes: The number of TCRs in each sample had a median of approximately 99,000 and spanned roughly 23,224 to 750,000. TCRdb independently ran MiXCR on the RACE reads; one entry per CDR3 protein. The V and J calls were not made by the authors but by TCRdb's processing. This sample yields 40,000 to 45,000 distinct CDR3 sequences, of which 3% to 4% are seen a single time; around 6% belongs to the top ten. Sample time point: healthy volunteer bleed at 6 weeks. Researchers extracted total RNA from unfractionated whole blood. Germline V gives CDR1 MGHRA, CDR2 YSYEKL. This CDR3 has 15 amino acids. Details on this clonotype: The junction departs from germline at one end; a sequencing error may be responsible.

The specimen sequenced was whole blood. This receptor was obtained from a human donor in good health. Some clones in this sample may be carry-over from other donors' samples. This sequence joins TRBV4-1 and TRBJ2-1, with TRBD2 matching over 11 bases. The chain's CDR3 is CAGRRLAGGHNEQFF. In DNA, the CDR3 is TGCGCCGGCAGGCGCCTAGCGGGAGGTCACAATGAGCAGTTCTTC.